The table lists the clone carrying this T cell receptor (beta chain) with a few counts. What it recognizes is unknown. Trimming cost V 5 bases and J 5 bases; bases outside gene matches: 8. The germline gives CDR1 SEHNR, CDR2 FQNEAQ (reference sequence). The CDR3 length is 15 residues. These data belong to a study of T cell responses to AZD1222 COVID-19 vaccine. Study-wide results and caveats: Elevations in Spike-specific TCR breadth and depth followed administration of two AZD1222 doses.

Measured with immunoSEQ multiplex PCR; TCRdb has only the in-frame clones, and not every one. The sample records roughly 120,000 clones, roughly 87% being singletons. Specimen: peripheral blood, collected on day 0 of AZD1222 vaccination. J is TRBJ1-1 and V is TRBV7-9; 10 bases fit TRBD1. The receptor was derived from an adult in good health. The DNA for the CDR3 is TGTGCCAGCAGCCCCGACAGGGGGCATAGGACTGAAGCTTTCTTT. This sequence encodes CASSPDRGHRTEAFF. Variable domain in full (rest from reference TRBV7-9 and TRBJ1-1): DTGVSQNPRHKITKRGQNVTFRCDPISEHNRLYWYRQTLGQGPEFLTYFQNEAQLEKSRLLSDRFSAERPKGSFSTLEIQRTEQGDSAMYLCASSPDRGHRTEAFFGQGTRLTVV.